This T cell receptor beta chain was identified during a study of OX40 agonist ivuxolimab in advanced cancers. Study summary: Those enrolled were roughly 80% male, with a mean age of 60 years and ages from about 20 to 85.

Profiling relied on immunoSEQ multiplex PCR, and the TCRdb table lists in-frame clones only, not all of them. This sample has tens of thousands of clones, with about 94% found just once. General study results and limits: Expanded peripheral T cell antigen specificity was not determined.

V was clipped by 1 base and J by 7 bases; unmatched bases: 6. Per the germline V gene, CDR1 is MNHNY and CDR2 is SVGAGI (reference sequence). This CDR3 region has 14 residues. Of note for this clone: Its specificity is unknown.

The sequence came from an adult with an advanced solid tumor such as melanoma, head and neck, liver or kidney cancer. This material consisted of CD4+ or CD8+ T cells sorted from blood, taken in a trial of the OX40 agonist ivuxolimab. The rearrangement uses TRBV6-6 and TRBJ2-7; TRBD1 aligns across 8 bases. CDR3 loop: CASSYLGQEEEQYF. The DNA of the CDR3 is TGTGCCAGCAGTTACTTGGGACAGGAGGAAGAGCAGTACTTC.